This is a list of T cell receptor beta chains from one sample in a study of T cell changes during pregnancy in multiple sclerosis. Profiled with immunoSEQ multiplex PCR; TCRdb holds only in-frame clones, not every one. Of about 99,000 clones listed, 85% to 95% were seen once; the top ten hold around 0.99%. The material was peripheral blood, obtained after pregnancy. The source is a female donor with multiple sclerosis, enrolled in a pregnancy study. Both conserved end residues are trimmed from each CDR3. Clone size is given for some rows only: seen once, a few or many times, or a class if the clone is expanded.

CDR3aa: ASTSWTSGASSYEQY
v_gene: TRBV27
abundance: NA
j_gene: TRBJ2-7

CDR3aa: ASSVGQATSYEQY
v_gene: TRBV9
abundance: NA
j_gene: TRBJ2-7

CDR3aa: ASSMRANPYRGRGNEQF
v_gene: TRBV19
abundance: NA
j_gene: TRBJ2-1

CDR3aa: SVPRQGVYNEQF
v_gene: TRBV29-1
abundance: NA
j_gene: TRBJ2-1

CDR3aa: ASSLSGQGAYEQY
v_gene: TRBV27
abundance: NA
j_gene: TRBJ2-7

CDR3aa: ASSPGTRGREQY
v_gene: TRBV5-6
abundance: NA
j_gene: TRBJ2-7

CDR3aa: ASSGLLAGSSTDTQY
v_gene: TRBV5-1
abundance: NA
j_gene: TRBJ2-3

CDR3aa: ASSQRPPQGVDEQY
v_gene: TRBV4-1
abundance: NA
j_gene: TRBJ2-7

CDR3aa: ASSLDSGTSGTSTDTQY
v_gene: TRBV11-2
abundance: NA
j_gene: TRBJ2-3

CDR3aa: ASSWRSGVSYNEQF
v_gene: TRBV5-5
abundance: NA
j_gene: TRBJ2-1

CDR3aa: ASTPGRENIQY
v_gene: TRBV2
abundance: NA
j_gene: TRBJ2-4

CDR3aa: ASSELWGRTNEKLF
v_gene: TRBV2
abundance: NA
j_gene: TRBJ1-4

CDR3aa: ASSYDRGSAGELF
v_gene: TRBV7-9
abundance: NA
j_gene: TRBJ2-2

CDR3aa: ASSLELAGMYNEQF
v_gene: TRBV11-2
abundance: NA
j_gene: TRBJ2-1

CDR3aa: ASSGQPYSNQPQH
v_gene: TRBV19
abundance: NA
j_gene: TRBJ1-5

CDR3aa: ASSSDRLRDTEAF
v_gene: TRBV5-1
abundance: NA
j_gene: TRBJ1-1

CDR3aa: ASSFAGEYNEQF
v_gene: TRBV5-1
abundance: NA
j_gene: TRBJ2-1

CDR3aa: ASSQDSSGRAYNEQF
v_gene: TRBV4-3
abundance: few
j_gene: TRBJ2-1

CDR3aa: ASSDGQGNQPQH
v_gene: TRBV9
abundance: NA
j_gene: TRBJ1-5

CDR3aa: ASSLVGRGKTEAF
v_gene: TRBV11-2
abundance: NA
j_gene: TRBJ1-1

CDR3aa: ASSLAWAGPTYEQY
v_gene: TRBV5-1
abundance: NA
j_gene: TRBJ2-7

CDR3aa: SVWDRSAGAEAF
v_gene: TRBV29-1
abundance: NA
j_gene: TRBJ1-1

CDR3aa: ASSTGMRTGVWNEQF
v_gene: TRBV19
abundance: NA
j_gene: TRBJ2-1

CDR3aa: ASKEGGLDEQY
v_gene: TRBV19
abundance: NA
j_gene: TRBJ2-7

CDR3aa: ASSEYQGQVKNIQY
v_gene: TRBV6-1
abundance: NA
j_gene: TRBJ2-4

CDR3aa: ASSQGHERSYEQY
v_gene: TRBV4-1
abundance: once
j_gene: TRBJ2-7

CDR3aa: ASSWLGVNTEAF
v_gene: TRBV6-6
abundance: NA
j_gene: TRBJ1-1

CDR3aa: SALHETQH
v_gene: TRBV20-1
abundance: NA
j_gene: TRBJ1-5

CDR3aa: ASSPEETGGRNEQF
v_gene: TRBV5-4
abundance: NA
j_gene: TRBJ2-1

CDR3aa: ASSWNRLTSGATDTQY
v_gene: TRBV27
abundance: NA
j_gene: TRBJ2-3

CDR3aa: ASSPGQGASYEQY
v_gene: TRBV27
abundance: NA
j_gene: TRBJ2-7

CDR3aa: ASQGYEQY
v_gene: TRBV10-2
abundance: once
j_gene: TRBJ2-7

CDR3aa: ASSAYHPRTDTQY
v_gene: TRBV2
abundance: NA
j_gene: TRBJ2-3

CDR3aa: ASSQGRSAGVAGELF
v_gene: TRBV4-3
abundance: NA
j_gene: TRBJ2-2

CDR3aa: ASSHEPGLAGGYNEQF
v_gene: TRBV7-6
abundance: NA
j_gene: TRBJ2-1

CDR3aa: ASSPPLGAQGEDTIY
v_gene: TRBV7-9
abundance: NA
j_gene: TRBJ1-3

CDR3aa: ASRFTGGWTEAF
v_gene: TRBV27
abundance: NA
j_gene: TRBJ1-1

CDR3aa: SVIPGLKEDEQY
v_gene: TRBV29-1
abundance: NA
j_gene: TRBJ2-7

CDR3aa: ASSGRFEGQPQH
v_gene: TRBV18
abundance: once
j_gene: TRBJ1-5

CDR3aa: ASTAQRASYNEQF
v_gene: TRBV2
abundance: NA
j_gene: TRBJ2-1

CDR3aa: ASSLALRGRRTEAF
v_gene: TRBV7-6
abundance: NA
j_gene: TRBJ1-1

CDR3aa: AIWQGDGYT
v_gene: TRBV10-3
abundance: few
j_gene: TRBJ1-2